Each of the 30 T cell receptor beta chains below was sequenced from the same sample in a study of OX40 agonist ivuxolimab in advanced cancers. TCRdb keeps only in-frame clones here, not all; method: immunoSEQ multiplex PCR. The sample yields about 87,000 clones, roughly 85% seen once. Sample: CD4+ or CD8+ T cells sorted from blood, taken in a trial of the OX40 agonist ivuxolimab. These receptors came from an adult with an advanced solid tumor such as melanoma, head and neck, liver or kidney cancer.

The J gene is TRBJ2-1, the V gene TRBV30; D gene uncertain. Germline V gives CDR1 GTSNPN, CDR2 SVGIG (reference sequence). V dropped 3 bases and J dropped 10 bases, with 13 bases sitting between them. CDR3 size: 12 residues. In nucleotides, the CDR3 is TGTGCCTGGAGCAGACAATCGTTAGAGCAGTTCTTC. It codes for CAWSRQSLEQFF.

The V and J genes are TRBV7-3 and TRBJ2-2, with D maybe TRBD1 (5 bases). V was clipped by 4 bases and J by 7 bases, with 13 bases between them. Looked up from germline, CDR1 is SGHTA and CDR2 is FQGTGA. This CDR3 is 14 amino acids long. The CDR3 reads CASSSGRTNGELFF. CDR3 sequence (DNA): TGTGCCAGCAGCTCAGGACGGACAAACGGGGAGCTGTTTTTT.

V and J are TRBV5-6 and TRBJ1-5, with D unresolved. The CDR3 has 14 amino acids. Germline lookup yields CDR1 SGHDT and CDR2 YYEEEE. The germline V and J ends were trimmed by 4 bases and 3 bases, with 11 bases remaining between them. The CDR3 DNA is TGTGCCAGCAGCCCATGGGGATTCAATCAGCCCCAGCATTTT. Translating gives CASSPWGFNQPQHF.

The rearrangement links TRBV9 to TRBJ2-2; 11 bases line up with TRBD2. Losses at the gene ends were 0 bases for V and 1 base for J; bases not matched to a gene: 8. Germline CDR1 reads SGDLS; CDR2 reads YYNGEE. CDR3 length equals 19 residues. Written as DNA, the CDR3 is TGTGCCAGCAGCGTAGGCCCTGGTGGGACTAGCGGGAACACCGGGGAGCTGTTTTTT. It translates to CASSVGPGGTSGNTGELFF.

This clone was detected a few times. This sequence joins TRBV10-3 and TRBJ2-7, with 7 bases aligning to TRBD1. With V trimmed by 4 bases and J by 5 bases, 8 bases remained unmatched. CDR3 length equals 14 residues. The V gene's germline CDR1 is ENHRY and CDR2 SYGVKD. CDR3 coding DNA: TGTGCCATCAGTGCCGCGACAGGACAGGACGAGCAGTACTTC. Protein product: CAISAATGQDEQYF.

This clone was found a few times. The J gene is TRBJ1-1, the V gene TRBV27; D unresolved. V shed 5 bases and J shed 1 base, with 14 bases lying between them. The germline gives CDR1 MNHEY, CDR2 SMNVEV (reference sequence). This CDR3 spans 15 amino acids. The chain's CDR3 is CASSHIRAANTEAFF. CDR3 nucleotides: TGTGCCAGCAGTCACATCCGGGCGGCGAACACTGAAGCTTTCTTT.

The rearrangement links TRBV6-5 to TRBJ1-2, with D unresolved. V was trimmed by 4 bases and J by 4 bases, leaving 4 bases between them. There are 11 residues in the CDR3. Germline assignment: CDR1 MNHEY and CDR2 SVGAGI. CDR3 in DNA: TGTGCCAGCAGTTCGACCTATGGCTACACCTTC. Translation: CASSSTYGYTF.

In this sample, this clone turned up once. The CDR3 nucleotides are TGTGCCAGCAAGCGGACTAGCTCAGATACGCAGTATTTT. Its translation: CASKRTSSDTQYF. The chain carries TRBV7-8 and TRBJ2-3; 8 nucleotides match TRBD2. The ends lost 7 bases at V and 4 bases at J; junction bases unmatched: 4. The CDR3 runs 13 residues. The germline gives CDR1 SGHVS, CDR2 FQNEAQ.

V and J are TRBV18 and TRBJ1-6; no firm D call. The CDR3 consists of 16 residues. CDR1 and CDR2 (germline): KGHSH, LQKENI. Trimming cost V 0 bases and J 6 bases, with 12 bases left between them. The CDR3 DNA sequence: TGTGCCAGCTCACCACCGGCCAGCGGAGTTAATTCACCCCTCCACTTT. Protein sequence: CASSPPASGVNSPLHF.

The rearrangement links TRBV7-2 to TRBJ1-1; D is perhaps TRBD1 (5 bases). Looked up from germline, CDR1 is SGHTA and CDR2 is FQGNSA. Trimming took 5 bases from V and 3 from J, leaving 13 bases between them. The CDR3 extends over 14 amino acids. CDR3 DNA sequence: TGTGCCAGCAGCCCCCAGGGAGGGTACACTGAAGCTTTCTTT. Amino acid sequence: CASSPQGGYTEAFF.

V usage is TRBV5-1 and J usage is TRBJ2-1; TRBD2 aligns across 16 bases. Germline-derived CDR1 and CDR2 are SGHRS and YFSETQ. There are 15 residues in the CDR3. V lost 4 bases to trimming and J lost 12 bases; unmatched junction nucleotides: 7. The CDR3 coding sequence is TGCGCCAGCAGCCATGAGGGACTAGCGGGGGGGCGGCAGTTCTTC. Encoded protein: CASSHEGLAGGRQFF.

This clone was observed a single time. The chain carries TRBV19 and TRBJ2-3; 11 bases agree with TRBD1. This CDR3 contains 13 residues. Trimming at V came to 10 bases and at J to 7 bases, leaving 7 bases not matched to a gene. Germline V gene data show CDR1 as LNHDA and CDR2 as SQIVND (reference sequence). The CDR3 region is CATRTGGANTQYF. DNA of the CDR3: TGTGCCACCCGGACAGGGGGCGCAAATACGCAGTATTTT.

The chain employs TRBV4-3 and TRBJ1-2, with TRBD1 as a possible D gene (5 bases). The CDR3 spans 16 residues. V was trimmed by 3 bases and J by 9 bases, leaving 23 bases between them. The germline gives CDR1 LGHNA, CDR2 YSLEER. In DNA, the CDR3 is TGCGCCAGCAGCCACCCCACCGGGACGGATGTCGATAGCTACACCTTC. Its protein is CASSHPTGTDVDSYTF.

This clone is a singleton in its sample. The V and J genes are TRBV27 and TRBJ1-5, with 8 bases aligning to TRBD1. Germline assignment: CDR1 MNHEY and CDR2 SMNVEV (reference sequence). The ends lost 6 bases at V and 6 bases at J; junction bases unmatched: 7. This CDR3 is built from 14 residues. CDR3 nucleotide sequence: TGTGCCAGCAGCACCAGGGGGCTAGGTCAGCCCCAGCATTTT. Encoded protein: CASSTRGLGQPQHF.

A single count supports this clone. The chain is built from TRBV18 and TRBJ2-7, with a possible D match to TRBD2 (6 bases). The germline V and J ends were trimmed by 3 bases and 4 bases, with 7 bases remaining between them. Germline CDR1 is KGHSH and CDR2 is LQKENI. The CDR3 runs to 12 residues. The CDR3 is CASSPGSYEQYF. The CDR3 coding sequence is TGTGCCAGCTCACCCGGGAGTTACGAGCAGTACTTC.

This chain uses TRBV11-1 with TRBJ1-1; TRBD1 is a possible D gene (6 bases). The V end lost 5 bases, the J end lost 1 base, and 17 bases lay between the germline ends. CDR1 is SGHAT and CDR2 is FQDESV in the germline V gene (reference sequence). CDR3 size: 16 residues. The CDR3 region is CASSPRQESSNTEAFF. CDR3 bases: TGTGCCAGCAGCCCCCGACAGGAATCCTCGAACACTGAAGCTTTCTTT.

The chain couples TRBV7-6 to TRBJ1-6, with TRBD1 matching over 7 bases. J gave up 7 bases and V 5 bases, and 5 bases lay outside the gene matches. This CDR3 is built from 14 residues. Germline values: CDR1 SGHVS, CDR2 FNYEAQ. CDR3 in DNA: TGTGCCAGCAGCCTCCAGACAGGGAATTCACCCCTCCACTTT. Translation gives CASSLQTGNSPLHF.

The chain joins TRBV11-2 to TRBJ1-3, with TRBD1 as a possible D gene (6 bases). The CDR3 extends over 15 amino acids. Germline V gene data show CDR1 as SGHAT and CDR2 as FQNNGV. The V end lost 7 bases, the J end lost 0 bases, and 13 bases lay between the germline ends. The DNA of the CDR3 is TGTGCCAGCAACCCAGGGGACTTCTCTGGAAACACCATATATTTT. This encodes CASNPGDFSGNTIYF.

V usage is TRBV11-2 and J usage is TRBJ2-3; TRBD1 might be the D (5 bases). With 5 bases removed from V and 8 bases from J, the gap between germline ends came to 11 bases. The germline gives CDR1 SGHAT, CDR2 FQNNGV. This CDR3 is built from 12 residues. CDR3 region: CASSPFRGTQYF. CDR3 coding DNA: TGTGCCAGCAGCCCTTTTAGGGGTACGCAGTATTTT.

The table lists this clone with a count of one. The chain carries TRBV6-6 and TRBJ1-5, with D uncertain. Trimming stripped 5 bases from V and 0 bases from J, with 14 bases between. CDR1 is MNHNY and CDR2 is SVGAGI in the germline V gene (reference sequence). The CDR3 contains 16 residues. The CDR3 protein is CASSKVHRDSNQPQHF. CDR3 DNA sequence: TGTGCCAGCAGTAAAGTACACAGAGATAGCAATCAGCCCCAGCATTTT.

The chain joins TRBV7-8 to TRBJ2-2, with D unclear. Germline loops: CDR1 SGHVS, CDR2 FQNEAQ. The CDR3 sequence is 13 residues long. V was pared by 5 bases and J by 7 bases, with 11 bases between. DNA of the CDR3: TGTGCCAGCAGCGAGAAAGGTGTCGGGGAGCTGTTTTTT. Protein product: CASSEKGVGELFF.

This chain links TRBV2 with TRBJ1-1; D may be TRBD1 (6 bases). Germline V gives CDR1 SNHLY, CDR2 FYNNEI. V dropped 6 bases and J dropped 4 bases, with 12 bases sitting between them. This CDR3 has 13 amino acids. This CDR3 reads CASSNTGTTEAFF. The CDR3 DNA reads as TGTGCCAGCAGCAACACAGGGACCACTGAAGCTTTCTTT.

The gene calls are TRBV30 and TRBJ1-2, with D uncertain. Germline V CDR1 and CDR2: GTSNPN, SVGIG (reference sequence). This CDR3 region has 13 residues. V was trimmed by 2 bases and J by 4 bases, leaving 11 bases between them. CDR3 in amino acids: CAWSPSPSYGYTF. The CDR3 region has the DNA TGTGCCTGGAGTCCCTCTCCATCCTATGGCTACACCTTC.

A note on this clone: The sample contains more than one DNA sequence encoding this CDR3. V and J are TRBV19 and TRBJ1-1; D is unclear. CDR1 is LNHDA, CDR2 SQIVND, per germline (reference sequence). Trimming removed 3 bases at V and 0 bases at J, with 5 bases between. This CDR3 has 13 residues. The CDR3 DNA reads as TGTGCCAGTAGTATCAGCGTGAACACTGAAGCTTTCTTT. It translates to CASSISVNTEAFF.

V and J are TRBV9 and TRBJ1-2; 9 bases map to TRBD1. CDR1 is SGDLS and CDR2 is YYNGEE in the germline V gene. The V segment lost 4 bases and the J segment 2 bases; nucleotides outside the gene matches: 3. CDR3 length equals 14 residues. CDR3 loop: CASSSGTGNYGYTF. The DNA of the CDR3 is TGTGCCAGCAGCTCCGGGACAGGGAACTATGGCTACACCTTC.

The chain joins TRBV9 to TRBJ2-5, with 8 bases lining up with TRBD2. V trimming: 0 bases; J trimming: 0 bases; junction bases outside the gene matches: 4. CDR1 SGDLS and CDR2 YYNGEE come from the germline V gene. The CDR3 covers 16 residues. CDR3 amino acids: CASSVGPAGDQETQYF. CDR3 DNA sequence: TGTGCCAGCAGCGTAGGGCCAGCGGGGGACCAAGAGACCCAGTACTTC.

The rearrangement uses TRBV5-1 and TRBJ2-5; a possible D gene is TRBD2 (6 bases). The V and J ends lost 3 bases and 4 bases respectively, with 19 bases between them. The CDR3 sequence is 16 residues long. Germline V gene sequence: CDR1 SGHRS, CDR2 YFSETQ. CDR3 DNA sequence: TGCGCCAGCAGCTCCTCAGTAGCGCGGGGTGTAGAGACCCAGTACTTC. It translates to CASSSSVARGVETQYF.

The count of this clone is one. V usage is TRBV28 and J usage is TRBJ1-4; D uncertain. The CDR3 length is 14 residues. Germline V gene sequence: CDR1 MDHEN, CDR2 SYDVKM. The V end was cut by 6 bases, the J end by 5 bases, with 13 bases between. The CDR3 region has the DNA TGTGCCAGCAGCCTGCGGGGAATCAATGAAAAACTGTTTTTT. Translation gives CASSLRGINEKLFF.

This sequence joins TRBV6-5 and TRBJ2-7; D is ambiguous. CDR3 length: 13 residues. Trimming cost V 4 bases and J 6 bases, with 13 bases left between them. Germline values: CDR1 MNHEY, CDR2 SVGAGI. The CDR3 loop reads CASSLFMQREQYF. CDR3 DNA: TGTGCCAGCAGTTTATTCATGCAGCGCGAGCAGTACTTC.

The rearrangement joins TRBV30 to TRBJ1-6; 7 positions match TRBD1. V shed 4 bases and J 7 bases; nucleotides not matched to a gene: 7. This CDR3 is 14 amino acids long. Germline V CDR1 and CDR2: GTSNPN, SVGIG (reference sequence). CDR3 nucleotides: TGTGCCTGGAATGGGGCCAGGGGGAATTCACCCCTCCACTTT. Translated: CAWNGARGNSPLHF. The entire variable domain, with the rest obtained from reference TRBV30 and TRBJ1-6, is as follows: SQTIHQWPATLVQPVGSPLSLECTVEGTSNPNLYWYRQAAGRGLQLLFYSVGIGQISSEVPQNLSASRPQDRQFILSSKKLLLSDSGFYLCAWNGARGNSPLHFGNGTRLTVT.